The 24 T cell receptor beta chains below were found in one sample sequenced in a study of cytomegalovirus exposure and HLA in healthy donors. It was with 60 Vbeta and 13 Jbeta primers that the PCR ran. Sequencing used immunoSEQ multiplex PCR; TCRdb keeps in-frame clones, though not all of them. This sample carries about 180,000 clones, around 77% of them seen once, and the ten largest clones take approximately 2.5%. The sample taken for sequencing was PBMCs. The source of these receptors is a man between 60 and 70 years old in good health and CMV-seronegative.

The chain couples TRBV9 to TRBJ2-2; maybe TRBD2 (5 bases). The V and J ends lost 1 base and 4 bases respectively, with 11 bases between them. The CDR3 is made up of 15 amino acids. Per the germline V gene, CDR1 is SGDLS and CDR2 is YYNGEE. This CDR3 reads CASSVTGVVTGELFF. The CDR3 coding sequence is TGTGCCAGCAGCGTAACCGGGGTGGTCACCGGGGAGCTGTTTTTT.

V is TRBV19 and J is TRBJ1-6; D call uncertain. Germline CDR1 LNHDA, CDR2 SQIVND (reference sequence). The CDR3 extends over 12 amino acids. The V gene lost 5 bases and the J gene lost 12 bases, with 11 bases spanning the gap. The CDR3 bases are TGTGCCAGTAGTCCTAATCTTGGACCCCTCCACTTT. It encodes CASSPNLGPLHF.

This chain uses TRBV2 with TRBJ1-3, with D maybe TRBD1 (5 bases). Trimming cost V 6 bases and J 0 bases, with 15 bases left between them. Germline-derived CDR1 and CDR2 are SNHLY and FYNNEI. The CDR3 loop spans 16 amino acids. The DNA of the CDR3 is TGTGCCAGCAGCGAGCTCTCAGGGTTCTCTGGAAACACCATATATTTT. Protein sequence: CASSELSGFSGNTIYF.

The chain recombines TRBV7-9 with TRBJ2-7, with 8 positions matching TRBD2. The trim removed 1 base at V and 7 bases at J, leaving 12 bases unmatched. Germline V lookup: CDR1 SEHNR, CDR2 FQNEAQ (reference sequence). The CDR3 length is 16 residues. The CDR3 coding sequence is TGTGCCAGCAGCTTAGTTTCGGGGGGGCCGGGTGGTGAGCAGTACTTC. As protein: CASSLVSGGPGGEQYF. The full variable domain, rest sourced from reference TRBV7-9 and TRBJ2-7, is DTGVSQNPRHKITKRGQNVTFRCDPISEHNRLYWYRQTLGQGPEFLTYFQNEAQLEKSRLLSDRFSAERPKGSFSTLEIQRTEQGDSAMYLCASSLVSGGPGGEQYFGPGTRLTVT.

The chain joins TRBV5-1 to TRBJ2-5; D not resolved. Per germline, CDR1 SGHRS and CDR2 YFSETQ. V dropped 0 bases and J dropped 5 bases, with 11 bases sitting between them. CDR3 length equals 14 residues. CDR3 in amino acids: CASSLAEFSETQYF. In DNA, the CDR3 is TGCGCCAGCAGCTTGGCCGAGTTTTCGGAGACCCAGTACTTC.

Comment on this clone: The same CDR3 arises from other DNA sequences in this sample as well. V usage is TRBV4-2 and J usage is TRBJ1-2; TRBD1 is a possible D gene (5 bases). Germline V lookup: CDR1 LGHNA, CDR2 YNFKEQ. The V gene lost 0 bases and the J gene lost 2 bases, with 7 bases spanning the gap. The CDR3 has 14 amino acids. CDR3 nucleotide sequence: TGTGCCAGCAGCCAAGAGGGGGGGAACTATGGCTACACCTTC. It is translated as CASSQEGGNYGYTF.

The J gene is TRBJ2-7, the V gene TRBV7-2; no clear D. From germline, CDR1 is SGHTA and CDR2 FQGNSA. The CDR3 extends over 14 amino acids. Trimming took off 3 bases at V and 0 bases at J, with 9 bases between the two ends. CDR3 bases: TGTGCCAGCAGCTTTTCTATGAGCTCCTACGAGCAGTACTTC. Encoded protein: CASSFSMSSYEQYF.

The V and J genes are TRBV28 and TRBJ2-7, with 8 bases identical to TRBD1. CDR1 MDHEN and CDR2 SYDVKM come from the germline V gene. The CDR3 is made up of 14 amino acids. Trimming removed 6 bases from V and 4 bases from J; junction bases left unmatched: 8. Written as DNA, the CDR3 is TGTGCCAGCAGGGCTCCGGGACAGGCGTACGAGCAGTACTTC. It translates to CASRAPGQAYEQYF. The whole variable domain, filled in from reference TRBV28 and TRBJ2-7, reads DVKVTQSSRYLVKRTGEKVFLECVQDMDHENMFWYRQDPGLGLRLIYFSYDVKMKEKGDIPEGYSVSREKKERFSLILESASTNQTSMYLCASRAPGQAYEQYFGPGTRLTVT.

CDR3 region: CASSLAVREGGEKLFF. DNA of the CDR3: TGTGCCAGCAGCTTGGCCGTTCGGGAAGGGGGTGAAAAACTGTTTTTT. This chain joins TRBV5-5 and TRBJ1-4, with a possible D match to TRBD1 (6 bases). This CDR3 contains 16 residues. Deletions cut 0 bases from V and 7 bases from J, with 16 bases between. CDR1 and CDR2 (germline): SGHKS, YYEKEE (reference sequence).

The CDR3 sequence: CASSFGRGGPTYEQYF. CDR3 bases: TGTGCCAGCAGTTTTGGGCGGGGGGGCCCGACCTACGAGCAGTACTTC. J is TRBJ2-7 and V is TRBV28; 9 nucleotides align to TRBD2. Germline values: CDR1 MDHEN, CDR2 SYDVKM. This CDR3 has 16 residues. The V and J ends lost 3 bases and 2 bases, in that order; junction bases with no gene match: 8. The whole variable domain, filled in from reference TRBV28 and TRBJ2-7, reads DVKVTQSSRYLVKRTGEKVFLECVQDMDHENMFWYRQDPGLGLRLIYFSYDVKMKEKGDIPEGYSVSREKKERFSLILESASTNQTSMYLCASSFGRGGPTYEQYFGPGTRLTVT.

This clone was seen a handful of times. The chain is built from TRBV6-8 and TRBJ2-5, with D possibly TRBD1 on 6 matching bases. The ends were cut back, 5 bases at V and 4 bases at J, with 11 bases in the middle. The V gene's germline CDR1 is MNHGY and CDR2 SAAAGT. CDR3 length equals 13 residues. The CDR3 is CASSLRTAETQYF. Written as DNA, the CDR3 is TGTGCCAGCAGTCTACGGACAGCAGAGACCCAGTACTTC.

The CDR3 protein is CASSQLAGGPKETQYF. DNA of the CDR3: TGCGCCAGCAGCCAGCTAGCGGGAGGGCCTAAAGAGACCCAGTACTTC. This chain joins TRBV4-1 and TRBJ2-5, with 12 bases matching TRBD2. This CDR3 region has 16 residues. V lost 3 bases, J lost 3 bases, and 5 bases stayed unmatched. From germline, CDR1 is MGHRA and CDR2 YSYEKL.

J is TRBJ2-7 and V is TRBV7-2; no reliable D call. With 5 bases removed from V and 5 bases from J, the gap between germline ends came to 19 bases. The germline CDR1 and CDR2 sequences are SGHTA and FQGNSA. CDR3 length equals 15 residues. The CDR3: CASSTRPGLVDEQYF. DNA of the CDR3: TGTGCCAGCAGCACCCGCCCAGGTCTTGTCGACGAGCAGTACTTC. The full variable domain, rest sourced from reference TRBV7-2 and TRBJ2-7, is GAGVSQSPSNKVTEKGKDVELRCDPISGHTALYWYRQSLGQGLEFLIYFQGNSAPDKSGLPSDRFSAERTGGSVSTLTIQRTQQEDSAVYLCASSTRPGLVDEQYFGPGTRLTVT.

The V gene is TRBV4-3, the J gene TRBJ2-7, with D possibly matching TRBD1 (6 bases). The V gene's germline CDR1 is LGHNA and CDR2 YSLEER. V dropped 4 bases and J dropped 3 bases, with 16 bases sitting between them. The CDR3 has 15 residues. CDR3 DNA: TGCGCCAGCAGCCGCACAGCGACAGGACTCTACGAGCAGTACTTC. Translated, it gives CASSRTATGLYEQYF.

This clone has a single count. V usage is TRBV4-1 and J usage is TRBJ1-2, with a tentative D call TRBD1 (5 bases). Trimming left V 4 bases short and J 7 bases short, with 19 bases between. Germline loops: CDR1 MGHRA, CDR2 YSYEKL. The CDR3 has 15 amino acids. The CDR3 sequence: CASSPYLGGRLGYTF. CDR3 in DNA: TGCGCCAGCAGCCCATACCTCGGGGGGAGGCTTGGCTACACCTTC.

The chain uses TRBV7-6 and TRBJ2-5; D gene uncertain. Germline loops: CDR1 SGHVS, CDR2 FNYEAQ. This CDR3 region has 15 residues. V lost 5 bases and J 1 base, leaving 14 bases between the germline ends. The CDR3 here is CASSPSARVQETQYF. The CDR3 DNA reads TGTGCCAGCAGCCCTTCAGCCCGGGTCCAAGAGACCCAGTACTTC.

Regarding this clone: At one of its ends the junction is not consistent with the germline gene, which may arise from a read error. The chain combines TRBV5-1 with TRBJ1-2; 7 nucleotides agree with TRBD1. Germline loops: CDR1 SGHRS, CDR2 YFSETQ. This CDR3 spans 16 amino acids. The CDR3 DNA reads as TGCGCCAGCAGCTTGGGGCGTCTAGGGGGCGACTATGGCTACCCCTTC. Translating gives CASSLGRLGGDYGYPF.

J is TRBJ2-5 and V is TRBV4-2; the match to TRBD2 covers 12 bases. After removal of 2 bases from V and 2 bases from J, the junction contained 6 bases not matched to a gene. The CDR3 is 17 residues long. Germline V gene data show CDR1 as LGHNA and CDR2 as YNFKEQ. The chain's CDR3 is CASSQQTSGGTQETQYF. CDR3 sequence (DNA): TGTGCCAGCAGCCAACAAACTAGCGGGGGGACTCAAGAGACCCAGTACTTC.

The rearrangement uses TRBV10-2 and TRBJ1-2, with D possibly being TRBD1 (5 bases). This CDR3 region has 15 residues. V shed 5 bases and J shed 0 bases, with 13 bases lying between them. Germline V gives CDR1 WSHSY, CDR2 SAAADI. DNA for the CDR3: TGCGCCAGCAGTTCTCAGACAGCTACTAACTATGGCTACACCTTC. Residues: CASSSQTATNYGYTF.

This clone was recorded only once. The V gene is TRBV5-1, the J gene TRBJ2-7; D is perhaps TRBD1 (6 bases). CDR1 and CDR2 from the germline V gene are SGHRS and YFSETQ. Trimming stripped 3 bases from V and 4 bases from J, with 17 bases between. This CDR3 is 15 amino acids long. In DNA, the CDR3 is TGCGCCAGCAGCTCCACCGCAGGGGTCTTTTACGAGCAGTACTTC. Amino acid sequence: CASSSTAGVFYEQYF.

The chain joins TRBV13 to TRBJ1-2; D possibly corresponds to TRBD1 (6 bases). V was cut by 1 base and J by 3 bases, with 9 bases left in between. This CDR3 has 14 residues. Germline CDR1 PRHDT, CDR2 FYEKMQ (reference sequence). CDR3 region: CASSLVQGDYGYTF. The CDR3 DNA is TGTGCCAGCAGCTTAGTACAGGGCGACTATGGCTACACCTTC.

As regards this clone: One junction end does not reproduce the germline sequence, and a read error may be involved. The chain joins TRBV6-6 to TRBJ1-4; a weak D match, TRBD1 (5 bases). This CDR3 has 16 amino acids. The germline V gene has CDR1 MNHNY and CDR2 SVGAGI (reference sequence). This CDR3 reads CASSYYSSGTSEKLFF. CDR3 nucleotide sequence: TGTGCCAGCAGTTACTATTCCTCTGGGACTAGTGAAAAACTGTTTTTT.

To note about this clone: At one end the junction does not follow the germline gene, possibly because of a read error. Written as DNA, the CDR3 is TGTGCCAGCAAAGAGTCGGCGGACAATCAGCCCCAGAATTTT. Its protein product is CASKESADNQPQNF. This chain connects TRBV6-1 to TRBJ1-5; tentative D call: TRBD1 (5 bases). This CDR3 has 14 residues. The germline CDR1 and CDR2 sequences are MNHNS and SASEGT.

This sequence joins TRBV7-9 and TRBJ2-7; D gene ambiguous. Germline V CDR1 and CDR2: SEHNR, FQNEAQ (reference sequence). The CDR3 is made up of 12 amino acids. The V and J ends lost 6 bases and 4 bases respectively, with 10 bases between them. CDR3: CASSLHGYEQYF. In nucleotides, the CDR3 is TGTGCCAGCAGTCTTCACGGTTACGAGCAGTACTTC.